The 3 T cell receptor beta chains presented below share a single source sample, sequenced in a study of blood T cell repertoires in COVID-19. This table comes from immunoSEQ multiplex PCR, and its TCRdb copy is limited to in-frame clones, with some not included. The sample carries around 63,000 clones, 84% recorded once. The sample was peripheral blood. These receptors originate from a man between 60 and 75 years old with COVID-19, enrolled during active disease.

This sequence joins TRBV10-3 and TRBJ2-1, with D uncertain. The CDR3 extends over 14 amino acids. Trimming cost V 2 bases and J 3 bases, with 8 bases left between them. CDR1 and CDR2 from the germline V gene are ENHRY and SYGVKD. CDR3 region: CAISEEADYNEQFF. CDR3 DNA: TGTGCCATCAGTGAGGAAGCCGACTACAATGAGCAGTTCTTC.

J is TRBJ2-5 and V is TRBV19, with 7 bases identical to TRBD2. CDR1 is LNHDA and CDR2 is SQIVND in the germline V gene (reference sequence). The CDR3 loop spans 15 amino acids. V gave up 5 bases and J gave up 2 bases; unmatched junction bases: 8. This chain's CDR3 is CASSLVGGGQETQYF. CDR3 nucleotides: TGTGCCAGTAGTCTGGTGGGGGGGGGTCAAGAGACCCAGTACTTC.

The sample holds many counts of this clone. This rearrangement joins TRBV7-6 to TRBJ2-7, with 8 nucleotides matching TRBD1. V was pared by 5 bases and J by 6 bases, with 12 bases of the junction left unmatched. The CDR3 spans 15 residues. In germline, CDR1 is SGHVS, CDR2 FNYEAQ. The CDR3 DNA follows: TGTGCCAGCAGCAGCCCGACAGGGGAGAAGCGCGAGCAGTACTTC. This encodes CASSSPTGEKREQYF.